The sequence of this TCR beta chain was determined in a study of blood T cell repertoires in COVID-19. The repertoire was sequenced with immunoSEQ multiplex PCR; TCRdb's copy has only in-frame clones and lacks some. The sample lists 87,000 or so clones, 80% to 85% occurring once. The germline CDR1 and CDR2 sequences are SQVTM and ANQGSEA. There are 13 residues in the CDR3. J was trimmed by 5 bases and V by 7 bases; bases with no gene match: 9. This TCR came from a woman older than 75 with active or convalescent COVID-19. V gene TRBV29-1 combines with J gene TRBJ2-5, with 8 bases aligning to TRBD1. Source material: peripheral blood. The CDR3 region is CSAAAGGRETQYF. The CDR3 nucleotides read TGCAGCGCCGCAGCAGGGGGCAGGGAGACCCAGTACTTC. The complete variable domain, with remaining parts taken from reference TRBV29-1 and TRBJ2-5, reads SAVISQKPSRDICQRGTSLTIQCQVDSQVTMMFWYRQQPGQSLTLIATANQGSEATYESGFVIDKFPISRPNLTFSTLTVSNMSPEDSSIYLCSAAAGGRETQYFGPGTRLLVL.